This entry lists 25 T cell receptor beta chains sequenced from one sample in a study of T cells in Graves' hyperthyroidism and ophthalmopathy. TCR beta CDR3 sequences were amplified from RNA transcripts. When the TCR CDR3 underwent first-round RT-PCR, the HTBI primer set was used. MiXCR, run by TCRdb on the multiplex PCR reads, gives a single entry per CDR3 protein. The table has roughly 300,000 distinct CDR3 sequences, approximately 15% seen once; the top ten hold around 23%. The sequenced sample consisted of blood. All receptors come from a woman aged 25 to 39 with Graves' hyperthyroidism.

On this clonotype: Just one base apart from a much larger clone, this may be a read error. The genes are TRBV3-1 and TRBJ2-3; no definite D call. The CDR3 runs to 14 residues. CDR1 is LGHDT and CDR2 is YNNKEL in the germline V gene (reference sequence). Trimming took 7 bases from V and 5 from J, leaving 16 bases between them. DNA for the CDR3: TGTGCCAGCAAAGCTTGGCCCGGAGAAGATACGCAGTATTTT. It specifies CASKAWPGEDTQYF.

There are many counts of this clonotype. The J gene is TRBJ2-7, the V gene TRBV2; D is perhaps TRBD1 or TRBD2 (6 bases each). Germline CDR1 is SNHLY and CDR2 is FYNNEI. This CDR3 has 16 residues. V was clipped by 2 bases and J by 7 bases, with 21 bases between them. DNA of the CDR3: TGTGCCAGCAGTGAAAAGGGCACGGGACACGGAGGGGAGCAGTACTTC. Translation gives CASSEKGTGHGGEQYF. The full variable domain, in which reference TRBV2 and TRBJ2-7 provide the parts outside the CDR3, is EPEVTQTPSHQVTQMGQEVILRCVPISNHLYFYWYRQILGQKVEFLVSFYNNEISEKSEIFDDQFSVERPDGSNFTLKIRSTKLEDSAMYFCASSEKGTGHGGEQYFGPGTRLTVT.

In this sample, this clonotype turned up many times. The CDR3 DNA reads as TGTGCCAGCAGCCGAGGAACGGGGGATACGCAGTATTTT. It yields the protein CASSRGTGDTQYF. The chain joins TRBV7-2 to TRBJ2-3, with D perhaps matching TRBD2 (5 bases). This CDR3 comprises 13 residues. Germline lookup yields CDR1 SGHTA and CDR2 FQGNSA. Trimming took off 5 bases at V and 6 bases at J, with 12 bases between the two ends.

Many counts were recorded for this clonotype. The CDR3 region is CASSPFGSLGTDTQYF. CDR3 DNA sequence: TGTGCCAGCAGCCCGTTCGGGAGTTTGGGCACAGATACGCAGTATTTT. The rearrangement joins TRBV3-1 to TRBJ2-3; perhaps TRBD2 as D (6 bases). Trimming removed 4 bases at V and 1 base at J, with 15 bases between. Germline CDR1 and CDR2: LGHDT and YNNKEL (reference sequence). The CDR3 extends over 16 amino acids.

The chain carries TRBV9 and TRBJ2-7; the match to TRBD2 covers 13 bases. Germline CDR1 SGDLS, CDR2 YYNGEE. The junction had 8 bases not matched to a gene; V was cut back by 3 bases and J by 5 bases. The CDR3 contains 16 residues. The CDR3 sequence: CASSARLAGGVNEQYF. For the CDR3, the DNA is TGTGCCAGCAGCGCCAGACTAGCGGGAGGTGTCAACGAGCAGTACTTC.

In its sample, this clonotype was seen a few times. The chain links TRBV11-1 to TRBJ1-2, with D possibly TRBD1 on 6 matching bases. The V end was cut by 5 bases, the J end by 4 bases, with 20 bases between. The germline V gene encodes CDR1 SGHAT and CDR2 FQDESV (reference sequence). The CDR3 has 16 residues. The CDR3 nucleotides are TGTGCCAGCAGCAGGGACACTAATAAGGGGCTCTATGGCTACACCTTC. Translating gives CASSRDTNKGLYGYTF.

The V call is TRBV20-1, the J call TRBJ2-1; 12 nucleotides line up with TRBD2. V lost 7 bases to trimming and J lost 8 bases; unmatched junction nucleotides: 15. CDR3 size: 16 residues. Germline V CDR1 and CDR2: DFQATT, SNEGSKA (reference sequence). CDR3 sequence reads: CSGIRASGRAMDEQFF. For the CDR3, the DNA is TGCAGTGGGATTCGGGCTAGCGGGAGGGCCATGGATGAGCAGTTCTTC.

This clonotype was seen at least ten times. The chain's CDR3 is CASLREGWDEQFF. For the CDR3, the DNA is TGTGCCAGCCTAAGGGAGGGCTGGGATGAGCAGTTCTTC. This sequence joins TRBV2 and TRBJ2-1, with 7 bases fitting TRBD2. Germline V gene sequence: CDR1 SNHLY, CDR2 FYNNEI. CDR3 length: 13 amino acids. V dropped 8 bases and J dropped 8; count of bases not matched to a gene: 9.

This clonotype was seen more than once but under ten times. This chain connects TRBV29-1 to TRBJ2-2, with D tentatively TRBD1 or TRBD2 (5 bases each). The V end was cut by 4 bases, the J end by 0 bases, with 18 bases between. In germline, CDR1 is SQVTM, CDR2 ANQGSEA. This CDR3 has 17 residues. Here the CDR3 reads CSVGAGRVTSNTGELFF. CDR3 coding DNA: TGCAGCGTTGGGGCGGGCAGGGTGACCTCGAACACCGGGGAGCTGTTTTTT.

The sample holds many counts of this clonotype. The chain joins TRBV2 to TRBJ1-4; 9 bases line up with TRBD1. The CDR3 is 15 amino acids. Germline values: CDR1 SNHLY, CDR2 FYNNEI. V shed 4 bases, J shed 10 bases, and the junction held 10 bases outside the gene matches. The CDR3 here is CASSGGGTGQGKLFF. The CDR3 coding sequence is TGTGCCAGCAGTGGCGGCGGGACAGGGCAGGGAAAACTGTTTTTT.

There are many counts of this clonotype. The chain is built from TRBV28 and TRBJ1-5, with 7 bases identical to TRBD1. CDR1 and CDR2 (germline): MDHEN, SYDVKM. This CDR3 region has 15 residues. V lost 6 bases to trimming and J lost 1 base; unmatched junction nucleotides: 6. CDR3 in DNA: TGTGCCAGCAGCCCTCGGACAGGAAGCAATCAGCCCCAGCATTTT. This codes for CASSPRTGSNQPQHF.

This clonotype has ten or more counts. V gene TRBV20-1 combines with J gene TRBJ2-7, with 7 bases fitting TRBD1. Germline-derived CDR1 and CDR2 are DFQATT and SNEGSKA (reference sequence). The junction had 21 bases not matched to a gene; V was cut back by 3 bases and J by 4 bases. The CDR3 extends over 18 amino acids. CDR3: CSASPGQSGYTPIYEQYF. CDR3 sequence (DNA): TGCAGTGCTAGCCCGGGACAGTCGGGCTACACCCCCATATACGAGCAGTACTTC.

This clonotype turned up a few times. This rearrangement joins TRBV6-8 to TRBJ2-1; the D gene is possibly TRBD1 (5 bases). Trimming removed 4 bases at V and 6 bases at J, with 10 bases between. CDR3 size: 13 residues. The germline V gene encodes CDR1 MNHGY and CDR2 SAAAGT. The CDR3 sequence: CASSLGRLNEQFF. DNA of the CDR3: TGTGCCAGCAGTTTGGGGCGCCTCAATGAGCAGTTCTTC.

This clonotype was observed a handful of times. The CDR3 DNA reads TGTGCCAGCAGCTGGGGTGCGTCCTCAGAGCAGTTCTTC. As protein: CASSWGASSEQFF. The chain employs TRBV7-2 and TRBJ2-1; D ambiguous. Trimming shortened V by 4 bases and J by 10 bases, and 14 bases separated the two germline ends. Per germline, CDR1 SGHTA and CDR2 FQGNSA. The CDR3 runs to 13 residues.

The gene calls are TRBV19 and TRBJ2-5, with TRBD1 matching 7 bases. Germline lookup yields CDR1 LNHDA and CDR2 SQIVND (reference sequence). V lost 6 bases to trimming and J lost 2 bases; unmatched junction nucleotides: 9. This CDR3 is 15 amino acids long. The CDR3 bases are TGTGCCAGTAGCCAAGCCCGGGACAGTCAAGAGACCCAGTACTTC. This sequence encodes CASSQARDSQETQYF.

The gene calls are TRBV25-1 and TRBJ2-2; TRBD1 matches 9 bases. The V gene's germline CDR1 is MGHDK and CDR2 SYGVNS. This CDR3 region has 16 residues. The V gene end was trimmed by 6 bases and the J gene end by 4 bases; junction bases not matched to a gene: 9. The CDR3 nucleotides are TGTGCCAGCAGACCTCCGGGACAGGGTGGCACCGGGGAGCTGTTTTTT. Protein product: CASRPPGQGGTGELFF. The variable domain in full, completed from reference TRBV25-1 and TRBJ2-2, reads EADIYQTPRYLVIGTGKKITLECSQTMGHDKMYWYQQDPGMELHLIHYSYGVNSTEKGDLSSESTVSRIRTEHFPLTLESARPSHTSQYLCASRPPGQGGTGELFFGEGSRLTVL.

This clonotype showed up many times. The chain recombines TRBV2 with TRBJ2-1; 7 nucleotides agree with TRBD1. V lost 8 bases to trimming and J lost 7 bases; unmatched junction nucleotides: 2. Germline lookup yields CDR1 SNHLY and CDR2 FYNNEI. The CDR3 has 11 amino acids. CDR3: CASLQGNEQFF. The CDR3, as DNA: TGTGCCAGCCTACAGGGGAATGAGCAGTTCTTC. The whole variable domain, filled in from reference TRBV2 and TRBJ2-1, reads EPEVTQTPSHQVTQMGQEVILRCVPISNHLYFYWYRQILGQKVEFLVSFYNNEISEKSEIFDDQFSVERPDGSNFTLKIRSTKLEDSAMYFCASLQGNEQFFGPGTRLTVL.

This clonotype was recorded a few times. This chain connects TRBV27 to TRBJ2-5; TRBD1 agrees at 11 bases. There are 16 residues in the CDR3. Looked up from germline, CDR1 is MNHEY and CDR2 is SMNVEV (reference sequence). With V trimmed by 4 bases and J by 5 bases, 9 bases remained unmatched. This chain's CDR3 is CASSSPRTGGVETQYF. CDR3 bases: TGTGCCAGCAGTTCCCCGCGGACAGGGGGCGTGGAGACCCAGTACTTC.

Remarks on this clonotype: Since a much larger clone is just one base distant, this may be a read error. V is TRBV6-1 and J is TRBJ1-2, with 8 bases matching TRBD1. The length of the CDR3 is 12 residues. Germline V gene sequence: CDR1 MNHNS, CDR2 SASEGT. V lost 6 bases and J lost 4; bases outside the gene matches: 1. CDR3 in DNA: TGTGCCAGCAGAGGGACAGGCTATGGCTACACCTTC. The encoded protein is CASRGTGYGYTF.

This clonotype was seen repeatedly, ten times or more. This chain connects TRBV20-1 to TRBJ2-7; TRBD2 aligns across 9 bases. With 6 bases clipped from V and 6 bases from J, the junction kept 12 bases outside the gene matches. The CDR3 runs to 14 residues. Germline CDR1 DFQATT, CDR2 SNEGSKA (reference sequence). DNA for the CDR3: TGCAGTGCCCCCGGAGGACTAGCGATGAGCGAGCAGTACTTC. Translated: CSAPGGLAMSEQYF.

The CDR3 DNA reads TGTGCCACCAGCAGATCCCAGAGCGGGGGCGAGCAGTACTTC. Its protein product is CATSRSQSGGEQYF. The gene calls are TRBV15 and TRBJ2-7; 8 bases fit TRBD2. The J segment lost 6 bases and the V segment lost 2 bases, leaving 6 bases of the junction unmatched. The CDR3 consists of 14 residues. From germline, CDR1 is LNHNV and CDR2 YYDKDF (reference sequence).

As concerns this clonotype: The junction departs from the called germline gene at one end, perhaps through a read error. This chain joins TRBV5-1 and TRBJ2-2; the D gene is possibly TRBD1 (7 bases). The CDR3 runs 15 residues. The V gene's germline CDR1 is SGHRS and CDR2 YFSETQ. The CDR3 reads CAGRETGRSTGELFF. As DNA, the CDR3 is TGTGCCGGCAGAGAGACAGGGAGGAGCACCGGGGAGCTGTTTTTT.

This chain uses TRBV3-1 with TRBJ2-1, with D possibly called TRBD1 or TRBD2 (5 bases each). This CDR3 has 16 residues. Germline V gene lookup returns CDR1 LGHDT and CDR2 YNNKEL (reference sequence). Deletions cut 5 bases from V and 0 bases from J, with 14 bases between. The CDR3 loop reads CASSAAGTSSYNEQFF. The CDR3 DNA follows: TGTGCCAGCAGCGCAGCCGGGACGTCCTCCTACAATGAGCAGTTCTTC.

This clonotype was seen many times. The CDR3 is CASRRQVLMNTEAFF. The CDR3 DNA reads TGTGCCAGCAGGCGACAGGTTCTCATGAACACTGAAGCTTTCTTT. The gene calls are TRBV28 and TRBJ1-1; D perhaps matches TRBD1 (6 bases). The CDR3 has 15 residues. The germline V gene has CDR1 MDHEN and CDR2 SYDVKM. Between the trimmed V and J ends, which lost 6 bases and 0 bases, there was a span of 14 bases.

This clonotype was seen at least ten times. The rearrangement joins TRBV7-9 to TRBJ2-7; D unclear. Trimming took off 5 bases at V and 3 bases at J, with 17 bases between the two ends. Germline V gives CDR1 SEHNR, CDR2 FQNEAQ (reference sequence). This CDR3 has 15 amino acids. In DNA, the CDR3 is TGTGCCAGCAGCCCAAAAGGACCGCAAGACTACGAGCAGTACTTC. This sequence encodes CASSPKGPQDYEQYF. Supplemented by reference TRBV7-9 and TRBJ2-7, the full variable domain reads DTGVSQNPRHKITKRGQNVTFRCDPISEHNRLYWYRQTLGQGPEFLTYFQNEAQLEKSRLLSDRFSAERPKGSFSTLEIQRTEQGDSAMYLCASSPKGPQDYEQYFGPGTRLTVT.